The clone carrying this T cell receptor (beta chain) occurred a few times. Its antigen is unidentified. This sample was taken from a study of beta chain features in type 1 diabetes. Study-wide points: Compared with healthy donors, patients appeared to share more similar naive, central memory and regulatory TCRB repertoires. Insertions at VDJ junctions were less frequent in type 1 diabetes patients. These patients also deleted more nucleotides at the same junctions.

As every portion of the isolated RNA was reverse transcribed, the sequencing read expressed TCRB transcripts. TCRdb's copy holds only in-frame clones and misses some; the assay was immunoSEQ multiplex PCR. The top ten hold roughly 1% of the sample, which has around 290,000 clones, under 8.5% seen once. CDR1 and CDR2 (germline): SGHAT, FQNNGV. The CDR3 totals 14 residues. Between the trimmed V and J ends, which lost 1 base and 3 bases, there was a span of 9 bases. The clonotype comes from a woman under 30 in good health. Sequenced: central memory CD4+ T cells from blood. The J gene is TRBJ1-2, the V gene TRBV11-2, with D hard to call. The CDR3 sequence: CASSLGQNDYGYTF. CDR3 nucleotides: TGTGCCAGCAGCTTAGGGCAGAACGACTATGGCTACACCTTC.